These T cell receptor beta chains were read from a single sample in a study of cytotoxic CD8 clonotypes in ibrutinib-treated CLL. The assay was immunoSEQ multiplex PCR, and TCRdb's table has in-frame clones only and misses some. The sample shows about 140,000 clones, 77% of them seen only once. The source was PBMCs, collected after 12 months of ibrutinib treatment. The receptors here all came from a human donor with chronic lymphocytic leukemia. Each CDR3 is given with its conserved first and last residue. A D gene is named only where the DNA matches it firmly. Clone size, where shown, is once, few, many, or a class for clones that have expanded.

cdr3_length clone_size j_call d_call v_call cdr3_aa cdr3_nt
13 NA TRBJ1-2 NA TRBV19 CASSIVGNYGYTF TGTGCCAGTAGTATAGTGGGAAACTATGGCTACACCTTC
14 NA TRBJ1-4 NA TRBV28 CASSLFGGGEKLFF TGTGCCAGCAGTTTATTCGGGGGCGGTGAAAAACTGTTTTTT
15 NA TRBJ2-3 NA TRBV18 CASSPPGLGTDTQYF TGTGCCAGCTCACCACCGGGCCTAGGCACAGATACGCAGTATTTT
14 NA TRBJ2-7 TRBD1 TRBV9 CASSVGTGTDEQYF TGTGCCAGCAGCGTTGGGACAGGGACCGACGAGCAGTACTTC
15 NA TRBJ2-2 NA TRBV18 CASSTTSVNTGELFF TGTGCCAGCTCAACGACTAGTGTGAACACCGGGGAGCTGTTTTTT
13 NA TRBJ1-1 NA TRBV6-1 CASTLGVNTEAFF TGTGCCAGCACCCTTGGCGTTAACACTGAAGCTTTCTTT
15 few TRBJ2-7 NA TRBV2 CASSDGGALWYEQYF TGTGCCAGCAGTGATGGGGGGGCCCTCTGGTACGAGCAGTACTTC
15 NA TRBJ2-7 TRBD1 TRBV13 CASSWGTGGTYEQYF TGTGCCAGCAGCTGGGGGACAGGGGGAACCTACGAGCAGTACTTC
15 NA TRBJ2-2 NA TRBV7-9 CASSRTRESTGELFF TGTGCCAGCAGCCGGACAAGGGAGAGCACCGGGGAGCTGTTTTTT
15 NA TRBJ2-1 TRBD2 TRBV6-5 CASSFGLAGVREQFF TGTGCCAGCAGTTTTGGACTAGCGGGAGTGAGGGAGCAGTTCTTC
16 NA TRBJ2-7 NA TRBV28 CASSLSLRRITYEQYF TGTGCCAGCAGTTTATCTCTAAGGAGAATCACCTACGAGCAGTACTTC
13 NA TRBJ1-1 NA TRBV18 CATLRDRNTEAFF TGTGCCACCTTAAGAGACAGAAACACTGAAGCTTTCTTT
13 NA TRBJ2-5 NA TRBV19 CASSSRARETQYF TGTGCCAGTAGCAGTCGGGCGCGAGAGACCCAGTACTTC
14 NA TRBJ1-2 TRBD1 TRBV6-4 CASSDRTGGYGYTF TGTGCCAGCAGTGATAGGACAGGTGGCTATGGCTACACCTTC
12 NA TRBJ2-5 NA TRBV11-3 CASSLGSTVGYF TGTGCCAGCAGCTTAGGTTCAACTGTAGGGTACTTC
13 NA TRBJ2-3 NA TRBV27 CASSRISTDTQYF TGTGCCAGCAGTAGGATTAGCACAGATACGCAGTATTTT